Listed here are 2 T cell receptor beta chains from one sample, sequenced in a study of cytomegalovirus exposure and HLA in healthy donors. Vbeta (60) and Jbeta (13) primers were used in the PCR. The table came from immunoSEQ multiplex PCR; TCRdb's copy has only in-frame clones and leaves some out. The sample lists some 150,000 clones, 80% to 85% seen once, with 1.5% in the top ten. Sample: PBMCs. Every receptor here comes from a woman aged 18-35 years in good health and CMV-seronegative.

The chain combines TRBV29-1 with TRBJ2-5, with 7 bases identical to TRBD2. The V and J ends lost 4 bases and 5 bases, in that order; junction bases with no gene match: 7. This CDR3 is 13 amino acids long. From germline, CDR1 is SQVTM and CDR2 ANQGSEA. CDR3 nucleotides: TGCAGCGTTGGGGCGGGGGTACGGGAGACCCAGTACTTC. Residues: CSVGAGVRETQYF. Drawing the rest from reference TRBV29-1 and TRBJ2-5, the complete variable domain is SAVISQKPSRDICQRGTSLTIQCQVDSQVTMMFWYRQQPGQSLTLIATANQGSEATYESGFVIDKFPISRPNLTFSTLTVSNMSPEDSSIYLCSVGAGVRETQYFGPGTRLLVL.

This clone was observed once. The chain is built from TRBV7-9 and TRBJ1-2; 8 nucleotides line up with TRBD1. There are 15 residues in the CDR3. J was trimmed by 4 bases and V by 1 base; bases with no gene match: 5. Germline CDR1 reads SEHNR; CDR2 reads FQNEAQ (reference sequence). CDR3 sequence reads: CASSLGRGQAYGYTF. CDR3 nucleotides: TGTGCCAGCAGCTTAGGGCGGGGACAGGCCTATGGCTACACCTTC.